The rows below give T cell receptor beta chains drawn from one sample of a study of PD-1 blockade in classical Hodgkin lymphoma. Only in-frame clones appear in the TCRdb table, and some are missing; sequencing was by immunoSEQ multiplex PCR. Of tens of thousands of clones in the sample, more than 75% were seen once. The sequencing used peripheral blood mononuclear cells (PBMCs), collected before the fourth cycle of nivolumab. These TCRs come from a human donor with classical Hodgkin lymphoma. Both conserved end residues are part of each CDR3. Fields, in order: CDR3 protein, J gene, V gene.

cdr3_aa: CASSSRDNEQFF
j_call: TRBJ2-1
v_call: TRBV7-3

cdr3_aa: CSVEGLAGVFSYNEQFF
j_call: TRBJ2-1
v_call: TRBV29-1

cdr3_aa: CASSVALDSNYGYTF
j_call: TRBJ1-2
v_call: TRBV9

cdr3_aa: CASSQDLMGYEQFF
j_call: TRBJ2-1
v_call: TRBV4-2

cdr3_aa: CASSLVLGDAEAFF
j_call: TRBJ1-1
v_call: TRBV7-8

cdr3_aa: CASSVSGRNEQFF
j_call: TRBJ2-1
v_call: TRBV9

cdr3_aa: CASSFRGRTSGVPDTQYF
j_call: TRBJ2-3
v_call: TRBV11-2

cdr3_aa: CAWIVNTEAFF
j_call: TRBJ1-1
v_call: TRBV30

cdr3_aa: CASSLDVAYEQYF
j_call: TRBJ2-7
v_call: TRBV7-2

cdr3_aa: CASSLTGRETQYF
j_call: TRBJ2-5
v_call: TRBV9

cdr3_aa: CASSKVTSGYNEQFF
j_call: TRBJ2-1
v_call: TRBV19

cdr3_aa: CASSWTGRGTEAFF
j_call: TRBJ1-1
v_call: TRBV5-6

cdr3_aa: CASSSPTYEQYF
j_call: TRBJ2-7
v_call: TRBV19

cdr3_aa: CASSQDRGDEKLFF
j_call: TRBJ1-4
v_call: TRBV4-1

cdr3_aa: CASSLGQTTDTQYF
j_call: TRBJ2-3
v_call: TRBV5-1

cdr3_aa: CASSLVQGGPYEQYF
j_call: TRBJ2-7
v_call: TRBV5-1

cdr3_aa: CASSEREGTGAGTQYF
j_call: TRBJ2-5
v_call: TRBV6-1

cdr3_aa: CASSILAGGPHPYEQYF
j_call: TRBJ2-7
v_call: TRBV28

cdr3_aa: CASSLAGLWDEQYF
j_call: TRBJ2-7
v_call: TRBV5-4

cdr3_aa: CASSLGGYNTGELFF
j_call: TRBJ2-2
v_call: TRBV27

cdr3_aa: CASSPRQGQETQYF
j_call: TRBJ2-5
v_call: TRBV13

cdr3_aa: CASRVTGGSPLHF
j_call: TRBJ1-6
v_call: TRBV27